These T cell receptor beta chains were read from a single sample in a study of blood T cell repertoires in COVID-19. Generated by immunoSEQ multiplex PCR, the TCRdb table keeps only in-frame clones and is missing some. This table holds tens of thousands of clones, 84% found once. Sequencing used peripheral blood. The receptors here all came from a human donor in a cohort sampled during active COVID-19. The CDR3 runs from the conserved cysteine through the conserved F or W. Each record gives: V gene, CDR3 protein.

>TRBV7-9
CASSPEGGPTQYF
>TRBV27
CASSLATTGDLSYEQYF
>TRBV12-5
CASGLLSSGLRNEQYF
>TRBV6-2/TRBV6-3
CASSPRDEQFF
>TRBV9
CASSVAYGPYEQYF
>TRBV4-2
CASSQDSNSGANVLTF
>TRBV27
CASSLIPTRNSPLHF
>TRBV30
CAWSVKQEGYSNQPQHF
>TRBV11-2
CASLRAGTDTQYF
>TRBV5-1
CASSLVRQGVNSGANVLTF
>TRBV4-2
CASSQGRGGPDTQYF
>TRBV6-5
CASSYSLGYQETQYF
>TRBV7-8
CASRAPSGRTDTQYF
>TRBV19
CASSMSGIETQYF
>TRBV7-6
CASSPSPTGTGYTDTQYF
>TRBV6-5
CASRGEDSGNTIYF
>TRBV6-4
CASSVGGGDTDTQYF
>TRBV6-5
CASSIQGASNVLTF
>TRBV19
CASSISARQLVAGELFF
>TRBV4-1
CASSQDHQGLNTEAFF
>TRBV5-4
CASSPWTGKGGYTF
>TRBV5-6
CASSLMSVEQYF
>TRBV15
CATSKREGYEQYF
>TRBV6-5
CASSPTLAATYEQYF
>TRBV15
CATSSGRGFAGELFF
>TRBV19
CASSIVLSGNQPQHF
>TRBV18
CASSPPRGVRYTEAFF
>TRBV28
CASSFPRRKKETQYF
>TRBV5-6
CASSFKAGGTDTQYF
>TRBV2
CASSGNSGATDTQYF
>TRBV30
CAWSFRGHAGNQPQHF
>TRBV30
CAWTSGTGPYEQYF
>TRBV29-1
CSVFGLEANYGYTF
>TRBV6-5
CASSSDRAGTGELFF
>TRBV23-1
CASSRAGQGEAYEQYF
>TRBV7-8
CASSLEGLYEQYF
>TRBV19
CASSIYRDGTDTQYF
>TRBV5-4
CASSLQGSTSGANVLTF
>TRBV2
CASKEDGTVGTYEQYF
>TRBV28
CASSLYPSGLTDTQYF
>TRBV3-1/TRBV3-2
CASSQKTHQGEQYF
>TRBV7-9
CASSSPTSGSYEQYF
>TRBV30
CACPLVGPIDEQYF
>TRBV7-9
CASSLLSGDSSYEQYF
>TRBV11-3
CASSPSWGLGYEQYF
>TRBV9
CASSVGSGSYEQYF
>TRBV5-1
CASSSIAGVNTGELFF
>TRBV5-4
CAGRSTGNEQFF
>TRBV7-8
CASREQYYNEKLFF
>TRBV12-3/TRBV12-4
CASQLSSRAFF
>TRBV5-1
CASSPGTADSYEQYF
>TRBV5-6
CASSLSHRGQPQHF
>TRBV7-2
CASSLEAASGVSYEQYF
>TRBV5-8
CASSLGDRAYEQYF
>TRBV15
CATSRPETGRAGELFF
>TRBV3-1/TRBV3-2
CASSPQAGGQGEQYF
>TRBV18
CASSPHSYEQYF
>TRBV28
CASSSAGTGGGTEAFF
>TRBV7-2
CASSWTPRVAGSIGEQYF